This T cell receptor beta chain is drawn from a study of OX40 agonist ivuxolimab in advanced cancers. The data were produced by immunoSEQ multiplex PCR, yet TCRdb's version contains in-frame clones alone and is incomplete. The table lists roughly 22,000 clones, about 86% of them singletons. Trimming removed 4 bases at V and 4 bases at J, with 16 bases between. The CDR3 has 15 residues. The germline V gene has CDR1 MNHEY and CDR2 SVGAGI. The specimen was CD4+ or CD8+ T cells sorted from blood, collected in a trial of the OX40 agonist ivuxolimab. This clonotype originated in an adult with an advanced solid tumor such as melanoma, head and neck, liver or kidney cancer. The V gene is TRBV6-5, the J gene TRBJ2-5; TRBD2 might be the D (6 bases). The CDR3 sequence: CASSSTSGSGETQYF. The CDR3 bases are TGTGCCAGCAGTTCTACCTCGGGTAGCGGAGAGACCCAGTACTTC.